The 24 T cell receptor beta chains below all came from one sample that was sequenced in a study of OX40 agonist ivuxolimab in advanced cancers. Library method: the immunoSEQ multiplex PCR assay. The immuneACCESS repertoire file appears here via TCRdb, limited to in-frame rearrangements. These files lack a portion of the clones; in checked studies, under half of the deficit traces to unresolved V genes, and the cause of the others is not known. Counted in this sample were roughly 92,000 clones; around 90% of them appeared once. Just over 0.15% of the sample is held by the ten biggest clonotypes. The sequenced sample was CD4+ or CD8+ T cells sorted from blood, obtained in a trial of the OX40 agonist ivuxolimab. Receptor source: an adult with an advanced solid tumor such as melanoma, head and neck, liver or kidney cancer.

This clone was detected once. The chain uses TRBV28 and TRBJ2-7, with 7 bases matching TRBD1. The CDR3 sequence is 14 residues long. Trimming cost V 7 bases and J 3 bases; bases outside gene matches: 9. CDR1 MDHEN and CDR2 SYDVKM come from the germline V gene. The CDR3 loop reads CASNPDRVIYEQYF. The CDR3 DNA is TGTGCCAGCAACCCTGACAGGGTGATCTACGAGCAGTACTTC.

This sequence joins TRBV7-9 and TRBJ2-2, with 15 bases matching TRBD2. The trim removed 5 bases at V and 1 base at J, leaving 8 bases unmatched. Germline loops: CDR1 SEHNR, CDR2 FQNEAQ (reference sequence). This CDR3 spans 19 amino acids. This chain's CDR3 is CASSQGGLAGGRNTGELFF. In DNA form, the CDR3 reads TGTGCCAGCAGCCAAGGGGGACTAGCGGGAGGCAGGAACACCGGGGAGCTGTTTTTT.

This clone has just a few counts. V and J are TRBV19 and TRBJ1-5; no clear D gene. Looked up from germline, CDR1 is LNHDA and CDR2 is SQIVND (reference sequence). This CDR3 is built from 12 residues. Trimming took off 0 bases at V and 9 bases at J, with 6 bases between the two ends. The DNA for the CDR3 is TGTGCCAGTAGTATAGATGCGCGGCCCCAGCATTTT. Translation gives CASSIDARPQHF. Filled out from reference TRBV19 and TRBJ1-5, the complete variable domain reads DGGITQSPKYLFRKEGQNVTLSCEQNLNHDAMYWYRQDPGQGLRLIYYSQIVNDFQKGDIAEGYSVSREKKESFPLTVTSAQKNPTAFYLCASSIDARPQHFGDGTRLSIL.

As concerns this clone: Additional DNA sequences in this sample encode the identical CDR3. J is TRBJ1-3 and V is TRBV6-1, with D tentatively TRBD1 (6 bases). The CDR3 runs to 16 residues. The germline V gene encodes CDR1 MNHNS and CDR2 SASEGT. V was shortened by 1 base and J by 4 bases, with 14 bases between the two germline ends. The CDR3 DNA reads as TGTGCCAGCAGTGAAGTGGCTGGGGGCAGGGGAAACACCATATATTTT. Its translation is CASSEVAGGRGNTIYF.

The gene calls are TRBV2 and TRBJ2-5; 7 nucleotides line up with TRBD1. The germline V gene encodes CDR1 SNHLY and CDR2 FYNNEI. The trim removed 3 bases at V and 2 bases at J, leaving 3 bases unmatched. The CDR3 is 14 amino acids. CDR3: CASSEARGQETQYF. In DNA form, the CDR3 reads TGTGCCAGCAGTGAGGCCAGGGGGCAAGAGACCCAGTACTTC.

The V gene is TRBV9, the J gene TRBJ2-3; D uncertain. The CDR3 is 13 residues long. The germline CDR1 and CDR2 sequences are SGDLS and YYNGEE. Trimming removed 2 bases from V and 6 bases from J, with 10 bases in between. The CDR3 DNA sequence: TGTGCCAGCAGCGTTTTACCTCGGGATACGCAGTATTTT. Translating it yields CASSVLPRDTQYF.

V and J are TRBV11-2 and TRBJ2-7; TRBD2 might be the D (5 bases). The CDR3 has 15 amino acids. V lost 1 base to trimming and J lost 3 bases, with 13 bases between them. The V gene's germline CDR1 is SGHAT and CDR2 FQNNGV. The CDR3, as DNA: TGTGCCAGCAGCTTAGGAGGGCCCGGAGGCTACGAGCAGTACTTC. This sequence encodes CASSLGGPGGYEQYF.

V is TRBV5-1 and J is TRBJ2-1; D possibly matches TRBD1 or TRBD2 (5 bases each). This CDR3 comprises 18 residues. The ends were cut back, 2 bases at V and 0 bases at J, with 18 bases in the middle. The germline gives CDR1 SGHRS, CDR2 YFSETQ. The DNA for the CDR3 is TGCGCCAGCAGCTTAATGTCTGGGGGTCCAAGCTCCTACAATGAGCAGTTCTTC. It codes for CASSLMSGGPSSYNEQFF.

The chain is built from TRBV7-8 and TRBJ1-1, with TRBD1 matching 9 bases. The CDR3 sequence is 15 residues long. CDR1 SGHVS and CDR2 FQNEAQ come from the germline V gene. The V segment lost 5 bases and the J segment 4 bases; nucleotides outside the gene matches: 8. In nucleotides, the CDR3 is TGTGCCAGCAGCCGGACAGGGGTTTGGACCACTGAAGCTTTCTTT. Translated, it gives CASSRTGVWTTEAFF.

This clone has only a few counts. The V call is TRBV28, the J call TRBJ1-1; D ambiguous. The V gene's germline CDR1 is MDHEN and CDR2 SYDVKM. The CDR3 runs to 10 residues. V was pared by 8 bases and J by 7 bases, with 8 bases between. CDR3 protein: CASLGSEAFF. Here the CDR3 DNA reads TGTGCCAGCTTGGGGAGTGAAGCTTTCTTT.

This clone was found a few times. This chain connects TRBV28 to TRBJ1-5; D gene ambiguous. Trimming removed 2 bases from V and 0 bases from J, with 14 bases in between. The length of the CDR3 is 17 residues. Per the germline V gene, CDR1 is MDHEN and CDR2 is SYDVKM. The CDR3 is CASSLQLGSYSNQPQHF. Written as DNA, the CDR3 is TGTGCCAGCAGTTTACAACTGGGATCGTATAGCAATCAGCCCCAGCATTTT. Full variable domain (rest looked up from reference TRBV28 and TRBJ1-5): DVKVTQSSRYLVKRTGEKVFLECVQDMDHENMFWYRQDPGLGLRLIYFSYDVKMKEKGDIPEGYSVSREKKERFSLILESASTNQTSMYLCASSLQLGSYSNQPQHFGDGTRLSIL.

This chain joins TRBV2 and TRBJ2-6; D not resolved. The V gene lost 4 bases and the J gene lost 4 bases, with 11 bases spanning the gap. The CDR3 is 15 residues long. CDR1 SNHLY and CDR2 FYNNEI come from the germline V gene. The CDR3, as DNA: TGTGCCAGCAGTGCCGGACGGTCCGGGGCCAACGTCCTGACTTTC. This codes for CASSAGRSGANVLTF.

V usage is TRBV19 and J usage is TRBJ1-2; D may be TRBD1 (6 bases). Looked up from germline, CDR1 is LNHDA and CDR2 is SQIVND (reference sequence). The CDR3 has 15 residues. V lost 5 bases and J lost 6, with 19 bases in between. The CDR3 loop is CASSGTGPGGDGYTF. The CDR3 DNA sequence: TGTGCCAGTAGTGGAACAGGGCCAGGCGGGGATGGCTACACCTTC.

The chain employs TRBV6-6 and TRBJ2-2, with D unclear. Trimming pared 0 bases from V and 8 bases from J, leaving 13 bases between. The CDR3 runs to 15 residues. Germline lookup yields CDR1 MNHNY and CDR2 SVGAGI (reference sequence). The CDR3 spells CASSYSWMETGELFF. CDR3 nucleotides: TGTGCCAGCAGTTACTCGTGGATGGAAACTGGGGAGCTGTTTTTT.

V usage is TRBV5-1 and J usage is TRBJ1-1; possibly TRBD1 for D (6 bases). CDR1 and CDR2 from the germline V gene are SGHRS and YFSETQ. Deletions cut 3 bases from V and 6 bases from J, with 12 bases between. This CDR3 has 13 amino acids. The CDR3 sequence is CASSSDGGSEAFF. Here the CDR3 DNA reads TGCGCCAGCAGCTCAGACGGGGGCTCTGAAGCTTTCTTT.

CDR3 in amino acids: CASNRGWPTGELFF. The CDR3 nucleotides are TGTGCCAGCAATCGAGGGTGGCCCACCGGGGAGCTGTTTTTT. This chain links TRBV11-2 with TRBJ2-2, with D possibly being TRBD2 (5 bases). This CDR3 is built from 14 residues. V lost 7 bases and J 4 bases, leaving 13 bases between the germline ends. Germline V lookup: CDR1 SGHAT, CDR2 FQNNGV.

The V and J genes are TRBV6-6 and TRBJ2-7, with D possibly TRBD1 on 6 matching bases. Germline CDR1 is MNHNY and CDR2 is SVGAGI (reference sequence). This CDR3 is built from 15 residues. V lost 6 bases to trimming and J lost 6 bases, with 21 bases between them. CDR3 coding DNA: TGTGCCAGCAGCGCAACAGGGCTGGGTATGTCCGAGCAGTACTTC. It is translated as CASSATGLGMSEQYF.

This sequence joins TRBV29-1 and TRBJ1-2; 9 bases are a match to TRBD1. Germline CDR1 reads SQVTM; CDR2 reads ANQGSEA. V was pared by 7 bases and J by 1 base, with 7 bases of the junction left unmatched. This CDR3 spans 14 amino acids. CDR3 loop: CSAWDRVGNYGYTF. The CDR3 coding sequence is TGCAGCGCCTGGGACAGGGTGGGTAACTATGGCTACACCTTC.

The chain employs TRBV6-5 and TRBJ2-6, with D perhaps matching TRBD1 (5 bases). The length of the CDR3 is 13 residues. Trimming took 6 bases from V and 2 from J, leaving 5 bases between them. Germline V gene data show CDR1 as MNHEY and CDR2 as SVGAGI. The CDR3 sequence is CASRGAGANVLTF. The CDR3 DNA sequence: TGTGCCAGCAGAGGGGCTGGGGCCAACGTCCTGACTTTC.

The chain's CDR3 is CASSLDPSGGAQETQYF. CDR3 in DNA: TGTGCCAGCAGCTTAGACCCTAGCGGGGGCGCCCAAGAGACCCAGTACTTC. The rearrangement links TRBV7-2 to TRBJ2-5; 10 bases align to TRBD2. Germline-derived CDR1 and CDR2 are SGHTA and FQGNSA. This CDR3 region has 17 residues. V lost 1 base to trimming and J lost 1 base; unmatched junction nucleotides: 6.

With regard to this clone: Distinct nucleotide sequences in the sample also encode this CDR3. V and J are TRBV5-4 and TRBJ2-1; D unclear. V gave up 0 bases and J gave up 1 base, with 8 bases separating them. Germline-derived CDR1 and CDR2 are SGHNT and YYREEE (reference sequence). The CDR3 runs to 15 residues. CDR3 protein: CASSLEGSSYNEQFF. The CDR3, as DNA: TGTGCCAGCAGCTTGGAGGGCTCTTCCTACAATGAGCAGTTCTTC.

The CDR3 region has the DNA TGTGCCAGCAGCCCGCCCGGGGACCACGAGCAGTACTTC. Protein sequence: CASSPPGDHEQYF. The rearrangement joins TRBV7-2 to TRBJ2-7; D tentatively reads TRBD1 or TRBD2 (5 bases each). This CDR3 spans 13 amino acids. Trimming pared 5 bases from V and 5 bases from J, leaving 13 bases between. Germline CDR1 SGHTA, CDR2 FQGNSA.

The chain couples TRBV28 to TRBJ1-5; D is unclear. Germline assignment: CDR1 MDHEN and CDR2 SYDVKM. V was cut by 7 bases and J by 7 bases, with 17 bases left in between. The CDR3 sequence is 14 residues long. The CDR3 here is CASIEQGSGQPQHF. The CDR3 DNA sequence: TGTGCCAGCATCGAACAAGGGTCAGGACAGCCCCAGCATTTT.

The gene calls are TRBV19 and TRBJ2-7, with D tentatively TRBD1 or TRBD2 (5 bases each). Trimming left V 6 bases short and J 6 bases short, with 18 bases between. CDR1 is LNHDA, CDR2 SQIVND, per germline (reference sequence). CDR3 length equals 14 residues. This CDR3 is CASRVGRTDGEQYF. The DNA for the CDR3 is TGTGCCAGTAGAGTGGGACGGACGGATGGCGAGCAGTACTTC.